The T cell receptor (beta chain) described here comes from a study of blood T cell repertoires in COVID-19. Cohorts were assigned according to the clinical history that participants reported. The assay was immunoSEQ multiplex PCR, and TCRdb's table has in-frame clones only and misses some. In the table there are about 350,000 clones, around nine tenths of which are singletons. CDR1 SGHNT and CDR2 YENEEA come from the germline V gene. CDR3 length: 12 amino acids. J lost 10 bases, V lost 6 bases, and 6 bases had no gene match. The clonotype comes from a woman in her twenties or thirties who had been exposed to COVID-19. The chain carries TRBV11-3 and TRBJ1-1; TRBD1 aligns across 9 bases. Sequencing input: PBMCs or T cells enriched from blood (not recorded which). CDR3 sequence: CASRRTGERAFF. Here the CDR3 DNA reads TGTGCCAGCAGGAGGACAGGGGAAAGAGCTTTCTTT.